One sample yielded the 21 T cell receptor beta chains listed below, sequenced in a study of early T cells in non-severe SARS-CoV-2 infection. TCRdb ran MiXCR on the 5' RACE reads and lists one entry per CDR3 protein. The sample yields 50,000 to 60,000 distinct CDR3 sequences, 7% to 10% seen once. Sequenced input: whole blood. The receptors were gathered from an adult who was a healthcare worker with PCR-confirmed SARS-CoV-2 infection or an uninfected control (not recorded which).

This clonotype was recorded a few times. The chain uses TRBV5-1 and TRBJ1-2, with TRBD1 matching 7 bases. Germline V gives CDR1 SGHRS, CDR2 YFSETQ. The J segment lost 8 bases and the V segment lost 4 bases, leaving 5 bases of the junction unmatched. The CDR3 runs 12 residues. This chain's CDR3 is CASSLDRVGYTF. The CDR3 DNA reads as TGCGCCAGCAGCCTAGACAGGGTCGGCTACACCTTC.

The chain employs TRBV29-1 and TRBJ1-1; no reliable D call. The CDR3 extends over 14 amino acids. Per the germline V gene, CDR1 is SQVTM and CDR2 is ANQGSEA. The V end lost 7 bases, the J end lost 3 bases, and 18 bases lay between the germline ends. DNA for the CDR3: TGCAGCGCCCTGGGAGGAGGTAGCCACACTGAAGCTTTCTTT. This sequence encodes CSALGGGSHTEAFF.

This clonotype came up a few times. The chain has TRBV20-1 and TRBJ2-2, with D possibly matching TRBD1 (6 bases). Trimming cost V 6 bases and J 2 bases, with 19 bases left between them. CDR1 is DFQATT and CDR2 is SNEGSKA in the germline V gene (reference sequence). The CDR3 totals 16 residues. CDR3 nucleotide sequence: TGCAGTGCCGGCGATCGGCGGACAGAAAACACCGGGGAGCTGTTTTTT. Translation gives CSAGDRRTENTGELFF.

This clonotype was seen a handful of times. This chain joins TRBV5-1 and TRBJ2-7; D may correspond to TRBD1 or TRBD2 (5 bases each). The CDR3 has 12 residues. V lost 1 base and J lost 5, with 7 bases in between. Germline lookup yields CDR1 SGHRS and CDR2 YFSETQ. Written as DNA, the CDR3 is TGCGCCAGCAGCTTGCAGGGAGACGAGCAGTACTTC. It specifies CASSLQGDEQYF.

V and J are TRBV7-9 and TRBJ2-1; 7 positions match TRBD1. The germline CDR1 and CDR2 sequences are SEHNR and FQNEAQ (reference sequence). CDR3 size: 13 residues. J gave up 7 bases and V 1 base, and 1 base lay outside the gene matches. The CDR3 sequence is CASSLGDSNEQFF. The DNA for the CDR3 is TGTGCCAGCAGCTTAGGGGACAGTAATGAGCAGTTCTTC.

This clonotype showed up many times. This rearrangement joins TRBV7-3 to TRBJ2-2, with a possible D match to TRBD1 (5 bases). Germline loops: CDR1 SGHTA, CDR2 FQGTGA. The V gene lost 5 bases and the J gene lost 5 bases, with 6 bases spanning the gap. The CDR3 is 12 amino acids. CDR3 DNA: TGTGCCAGCAGCAGGGGAACCGGGGAGCTGTTTTTT. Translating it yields CASSRGTGELFF.

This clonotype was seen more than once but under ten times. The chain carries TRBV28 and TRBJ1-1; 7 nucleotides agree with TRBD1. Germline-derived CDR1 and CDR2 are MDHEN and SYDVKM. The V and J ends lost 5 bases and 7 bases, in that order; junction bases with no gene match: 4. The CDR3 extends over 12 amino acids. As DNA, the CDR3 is TGTGCCAGCAGTCTGGGGACAGATGAAGCTTTCTTT. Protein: CASSLGTDEAFF.

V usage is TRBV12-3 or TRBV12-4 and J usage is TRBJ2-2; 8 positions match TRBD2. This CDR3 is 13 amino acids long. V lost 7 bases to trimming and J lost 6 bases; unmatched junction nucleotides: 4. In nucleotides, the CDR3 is TGTGCCAGCAAGGGACTAGGGGCCGGGGAGCTGTTTTTT. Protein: CASKGLGAGELFF.

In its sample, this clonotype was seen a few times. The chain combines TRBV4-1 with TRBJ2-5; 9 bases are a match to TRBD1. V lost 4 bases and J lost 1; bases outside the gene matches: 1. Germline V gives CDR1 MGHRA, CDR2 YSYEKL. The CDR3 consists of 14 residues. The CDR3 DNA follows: TGCGCCAGCAGCCGGGACAGGGCCCAAGAGACCCAGTACTTC. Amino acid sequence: CASSRDRAQETQYF.

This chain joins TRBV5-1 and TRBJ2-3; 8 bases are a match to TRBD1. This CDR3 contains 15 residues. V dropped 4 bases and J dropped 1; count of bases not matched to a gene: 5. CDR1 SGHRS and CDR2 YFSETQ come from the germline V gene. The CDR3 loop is CASSLDRGGTDTQYF. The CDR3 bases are TGCGCCAGCAGCCTAGACAGGGGCGGCACAGATACGCAGTATTTT.

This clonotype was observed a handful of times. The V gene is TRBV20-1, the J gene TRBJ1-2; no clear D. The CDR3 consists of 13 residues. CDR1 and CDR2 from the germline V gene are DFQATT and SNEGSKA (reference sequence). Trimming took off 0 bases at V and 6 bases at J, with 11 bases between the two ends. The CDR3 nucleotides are TGCAGTGCTAGAGATCTCAAGCTTCATGGCTACACCTTC. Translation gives CSARDLKLHGYTF.

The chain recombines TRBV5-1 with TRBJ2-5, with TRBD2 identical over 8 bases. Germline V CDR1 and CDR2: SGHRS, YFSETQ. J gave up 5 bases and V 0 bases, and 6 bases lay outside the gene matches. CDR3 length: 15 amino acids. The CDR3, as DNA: TGCGCCAGCAGCTTGGAAGCGGGGGCGGCGGAGACCCAGTACTTC. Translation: CASSLEAGAAETQYF.

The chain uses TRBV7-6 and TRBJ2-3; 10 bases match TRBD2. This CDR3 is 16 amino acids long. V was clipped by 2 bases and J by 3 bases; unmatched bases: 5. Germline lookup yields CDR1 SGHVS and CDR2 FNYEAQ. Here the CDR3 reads CASSLSPSGGTDTQYF. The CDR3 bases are TGTGCCAGCAGCTTATCCCCTAGCGGGGGAACAGATACGCAGTATTTT.

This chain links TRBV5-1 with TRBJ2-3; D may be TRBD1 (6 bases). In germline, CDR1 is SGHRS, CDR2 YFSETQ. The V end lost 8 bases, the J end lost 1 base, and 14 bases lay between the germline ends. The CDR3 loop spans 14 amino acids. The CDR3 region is CASSQGQGTDTQYF. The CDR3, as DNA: TGCGCCAGTTCCCAGGGACAAGGCACAGATACGCAGTATTTT.

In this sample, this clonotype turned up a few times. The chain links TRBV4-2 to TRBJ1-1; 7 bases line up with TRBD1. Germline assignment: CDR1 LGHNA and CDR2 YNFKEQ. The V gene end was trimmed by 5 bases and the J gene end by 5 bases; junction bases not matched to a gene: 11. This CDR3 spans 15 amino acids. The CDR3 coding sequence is TGTGCCAGCAGCACCCGACAGGGAGATTTAACTGAAGCTTTCTTT. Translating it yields CASSTRQGDLTEAFF.

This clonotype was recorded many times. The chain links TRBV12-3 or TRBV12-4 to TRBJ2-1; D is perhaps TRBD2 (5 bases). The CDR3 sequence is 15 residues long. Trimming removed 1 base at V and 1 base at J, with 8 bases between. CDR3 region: CASSLVRGSYNEQFF. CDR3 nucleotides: TGTGCCAGCAGTTTAGTACGGGGTTCCTACAATGAGCAGTTCTTC.

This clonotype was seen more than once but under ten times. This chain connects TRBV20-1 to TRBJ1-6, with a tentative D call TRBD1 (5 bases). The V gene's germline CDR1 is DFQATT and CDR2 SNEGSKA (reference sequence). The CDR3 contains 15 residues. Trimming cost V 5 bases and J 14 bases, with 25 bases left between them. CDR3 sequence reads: CSAADDSHSRGALHF. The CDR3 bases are TGCAGTGCTGCCGACGACAGCCACTCTCGGGGAGCCCTCCACTTT.

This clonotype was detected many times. The CDR3 DNA reads as TGTGCCAGCAGCATCGGGACTACTAGGTGGAAAGAGACCCAGTACTTC. Its protein product is CASSIGTTRWKETQYF. This chain joins TRBV7-6 and TRBJ2-5; the match to TRBD2 covers 7 bases. Germline V gives CDR1 SGHVS, CDR2 FNYEAQ. Unmatched junction bases numbered 12, after V lost 5 bases and J lost 3 bases. The CDR3 is made up of 16 amino acids.

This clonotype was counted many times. CDR3 bases: TGTGCCAGCAGCCCACAGGGGAACACCGGGGAGCTGTTTTTT. It specifies CASSPQGNTGELFF. The rearrangement joins TRBV7-3 to TRBJ2-2; tentative D call: TRBD1 (6 bases). Germline V gene lookup returns CDR1 SGHTA and CDR2 FQGTGA. Between the trimmed V and J ends, which lost 5 bases and 1 base, there was a span of 8 bases. This CDR3 has 14 amino acids.

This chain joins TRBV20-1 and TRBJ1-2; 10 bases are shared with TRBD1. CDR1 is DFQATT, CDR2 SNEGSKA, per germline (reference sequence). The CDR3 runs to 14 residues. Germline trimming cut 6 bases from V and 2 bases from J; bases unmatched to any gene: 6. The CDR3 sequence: CSAPGQGVNYGYTF. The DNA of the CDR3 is TGCAGTGCCCCTGGACAGGGGGTAAACTATGGCTACACCTTC.

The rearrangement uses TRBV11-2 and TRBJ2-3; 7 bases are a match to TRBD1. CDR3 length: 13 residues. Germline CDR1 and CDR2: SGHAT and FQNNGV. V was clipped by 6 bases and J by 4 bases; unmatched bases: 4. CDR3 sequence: CASRHRGADTQYF. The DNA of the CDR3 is TGTGCCAGCAGGCACAGGGGTGCAGATACGCAGTATTTT. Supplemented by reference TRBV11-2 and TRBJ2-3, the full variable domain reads EAGVAQSPRYKIIEKRQSVAFWCNPISGHATLYWYQQILGQGPKLLIQFQNNGVVDDSQLPKDRFSAERLKGVDSTLKIQPAKLEDSAVYLCASRHRGADTQYFGPGTRLTVL.